The TCR beta chain described here comes from a study of monozygotic twins with inflammatory bowel disease. The CDR3 is made up of 15 amino acids. Germline V CDR1 and CDR2: SEHNR, FQNEAQ (reference sequence). After re-calling the 5' RACE reads, TCRdb lists one entry per CDR3 protein, DNA absent. The sample data list about 420,000 distinct CDR3 sequences. This clonotype was obtained from a human donor with ulcerative colitis or Crohn's disease, or a healthy co-twin of an affected twin (not recorded which). What was sequenced was blood. This sequence joins TRBV7-9 and TRBJ2-5. The CDR3 region is CASSSLWTRGETQYF.